This is a list of T cell receptor beta chains from one sample in a study of early T cells in non-severe SARS-CoV-2 infection. A single record per CDR3 protein comes from TCRdb applying MiXCR to the 5' RACE reads. Of about 26,000 distinct CDR3 sequences listed, roughly 4.6% are singletons. The sample taken for sequencing was whole blood. All receptors come from an adult who was a healthcare worker with PCR-confirmed SARS-CoV-2 infection or an uninfected control (not recorded which). CDR3s include the opening cysteine and the closing phenylalanine or tryptophan. D genes are given only for firm matches. For some rows the clone size is stated as once, few or many, or as a class when expanded; others skip it.

>TRBV7-9|TRBJ2-7|NA|TRBD1
CASSRRPDRPLSYEQYF
TGTGCCAGCAGCCGCCGGCCGGACAGGCCTCTCTCCTACGAGCAGTACTTC
>TRBV21-1|TRBJ2-1|medium-sized|NA
CASSKPWTSGVYNEQFF
TGTGCCAGCAGCAAACCCTGGACTAGCGGGGTGTACAATGAGCAGTTCTTC
>TRBV6-2/TRBV6-3|TRBJ1-2|many|NA
CASKGSDGIYGYTF
TGTGCCAGCAAGGGCTCAGACGGGATCTATGGCTACACCTTC
>TRBV5-1|TRBJ2-4|many|TRBD2
CASSPSGTRGQNIQYF
TGCGCCAGCAGCCCTTCCGGGACTAGGGGACAAAACATTCAGTACTTC
>TRBV12-3/TRBV12-4|TRBJ2-7|NA|TRBD2
CASSRSGGYEQYF
TGTGCCAGCAGTCGTAGCGGGGGCTACGAGCAGTACTTC
>TRBV11-2|TRBJ2-1|many|TRBD1
CASSLSSPTGGHEQFF
TGTGCCAGCAGCTTATCCAGCCCGACAGGGGGCCATGAGCAGTTCTTC
>TRBV6-2/TRBV6-3|TRBJ1-3|NA|NA
CASSYSWAADTIYF
TGTGCCAGCAGTTACTCGTGGGCGGCGGACACCATATATTTT
>TRBV7-6|TRBJ2-2|few|NA
CASSFPLGELFF
TGTGCCAGCAGCTTTCCCTTGGGGGAGCTGTTTTTT
>TRBV19|TRBJ1-1|many|NA
CASSTRGMNTEAFF
TGTGCCAGTAGTACCAGGGGCATGAACACTGAAGCTTTCTTT
>TRBV6-5|TRBJ1-1|NA|TRBD1
CASRPQGAEAFF
TGTGCCAGCAGACCCCAGGGGGCTGAAGCTTTCTTT
>TRBV12-3/TRBV12-4|TRBJ2-2|medium-sized|NA
CASSSDTGELFF
TGTGCCAGCAGCTCGGACACCGGGGAGCTGTTTTTT
>TRBV5-6|TRBJ2-1|few|TRBD2
CASSPRSSGGHNEQFF
TGTGCCAGCAGCCCCCGGTCTAGCGGGGGTCACAATGAGCAGTTCTTC
>TRBV6-1|TRBJ1-1|many|TRBD1
CASSATQGGTEAFF
TGTGCCAGCAGTGCAACACAGGGGGGCACTGAAGCTTTCTTT
>TRBV5-6|TRBJ2-1|many|TRBD1
CASSLPGGSYNEQFF
TGTGCCAGCAGCTTACCAGGGGGCTCCTACAATGAGCAGTTCTTC
>TRBV29-1|TRBJ2-7|many|TRBD2
CSGRTSGDYEQYF
TGCAGCGGGCGGACTAGCGGGGACTACGAGCAGTACTTC
>TRBV10-3|TRBJ1-1|many|NA
CASRWGDMNTEAFF
TGTGCCAGCCGCTGGGGGGACATGAACACTGAAGCTTTCTTT
>TRBV7-3|TRBJ2-7|NA|NA
CASSFPKDIPGSNEQYF
TGTGCCAGCAGCTTCCCCAAAGACATCCCTGGCAGCAACGAGCAGTACTTC